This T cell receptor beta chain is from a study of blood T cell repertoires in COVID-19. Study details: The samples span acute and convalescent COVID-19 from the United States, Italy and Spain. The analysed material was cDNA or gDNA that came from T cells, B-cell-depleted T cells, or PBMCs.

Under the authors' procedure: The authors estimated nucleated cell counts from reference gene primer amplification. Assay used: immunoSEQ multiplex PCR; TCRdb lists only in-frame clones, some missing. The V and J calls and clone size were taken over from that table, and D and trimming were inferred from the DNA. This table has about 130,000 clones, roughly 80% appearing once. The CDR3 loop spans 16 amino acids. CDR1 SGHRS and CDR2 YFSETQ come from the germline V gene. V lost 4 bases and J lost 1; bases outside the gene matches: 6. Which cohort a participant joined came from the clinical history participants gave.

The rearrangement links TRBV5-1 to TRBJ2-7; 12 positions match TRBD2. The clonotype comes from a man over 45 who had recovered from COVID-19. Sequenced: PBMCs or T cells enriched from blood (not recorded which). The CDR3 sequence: CASSSSSGGVSYEQYF. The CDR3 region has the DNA TGCGCCAGCAGCAGCTCTAGCGGGGGGGTGTCCTACGAGCAGTACTTC.